The source of this TCR beta chain is a study of T cell changes during pregnancy in multiple sclerosis. V dropped 4 bases and J dropped 3; count of bases not matched to a gene: 8. Germline values: CDR1 SGHDT, CDR2 YYEEEE. This CDR3 is 15 amino acids long. Some clones are missing from TCRdb's copy, which holds only in-frame ones; the method was immunoSEQ multiplex PCR. The table shows 40,000 to 55,000 clones, with 91% occurring only once. This TCR was recovered from a female donor with multiple sclerosis, enrolled in a pregnancy study. The sample consisted of CD8+ T cells from peripheral blood mononuclear cells, taken after pregnancy. The chain links TRBV5-6 to TRBJ2-7; the match to TRBD1 covers 9 bases. The CDR3 reads CASSAEGQGNYEQYF. CDR3 coding DNA: TGTGCCAGCAGCGCCGAGGGACAGGGAAACTACGAGCAGTACTTC.